This record concerns one T cell receptor (beta chain) sequence. What it binds is unknown. CD45RA-negative memory and CD45RA+ naive subsets were split from the CD4+ cells. This record belongs to a study of shared clonotypes between healthy human individuals. Overall study context: Three CD4 naive, three CD4 memory, two CD8 naive and one CD8 memory plate were used per donor.

Assay used: immunoSEQ multiplex PCR; TCRdb lists only in-frame clones, some missing. The sample lists more than 2 million clones, around 95% seen once, with 0.1% to 0.15% in the top ten. Per germline, CDR1 GTSNPN and CDR2 SVGIG (reference sequence). This CDR3 contains 14 residues. The trim removed 2 bases at V and 12 bases at J, leaving 9 bases unmatched. Whole-study results and caveats: The generation probabilities recorded for non-shared clonotypes fell below those of clonotypes shared by all four donors.

The chain couples TRBV30 to TRBJ1-6, with 8 bases identical to TRBD1. This receptor was identified in a young man in good health. The sample comprised naive CD4+ T cells sorted from blood. Subset of the sample: CD45RA+ positively selected. The CDR3 sequence is CAWSPGQGGGPLHF. DNA for the CDR3: TGTGCCTGGAGTCCCGGACAGGGAGGGGGACCCCTCCACTTT.